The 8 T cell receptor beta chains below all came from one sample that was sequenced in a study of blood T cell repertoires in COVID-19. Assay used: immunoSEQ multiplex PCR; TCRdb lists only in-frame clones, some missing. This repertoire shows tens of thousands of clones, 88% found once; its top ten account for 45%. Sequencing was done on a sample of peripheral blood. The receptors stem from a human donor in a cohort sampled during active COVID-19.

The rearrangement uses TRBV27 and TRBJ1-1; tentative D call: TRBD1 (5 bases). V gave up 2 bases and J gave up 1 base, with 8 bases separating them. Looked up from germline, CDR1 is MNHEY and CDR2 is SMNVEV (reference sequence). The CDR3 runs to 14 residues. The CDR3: CASSLGQTNTEAFF. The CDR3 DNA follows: TGTGCCAGCAGTTTAGGACAAACGAACACTGAAGCTTTCTTT.

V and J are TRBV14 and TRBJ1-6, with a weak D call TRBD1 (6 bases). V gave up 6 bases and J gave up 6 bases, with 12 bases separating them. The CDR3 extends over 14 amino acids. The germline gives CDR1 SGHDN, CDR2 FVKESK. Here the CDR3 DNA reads TGTGCCAGCAGTGGGGGACACCTTAATTCACCCCTCCACTTT. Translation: CASSGGHLNSPLHF.

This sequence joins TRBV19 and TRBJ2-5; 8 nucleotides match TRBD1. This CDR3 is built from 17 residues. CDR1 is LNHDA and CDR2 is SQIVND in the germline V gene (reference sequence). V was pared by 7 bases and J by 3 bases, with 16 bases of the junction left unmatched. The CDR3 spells CASTPQVGQGVEETQYF. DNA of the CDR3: TGTGCCAGTACCCCACAAGTCGGACAGGGTGTAGAAGAGACCCAGTACTTC.

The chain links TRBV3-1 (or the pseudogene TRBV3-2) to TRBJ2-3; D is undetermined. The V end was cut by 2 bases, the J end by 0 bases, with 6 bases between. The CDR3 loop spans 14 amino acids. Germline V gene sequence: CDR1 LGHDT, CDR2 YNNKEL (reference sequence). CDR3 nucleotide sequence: TGTGCCAGCAGCCAATACATAAGCACAGATACGCAGTATTTT. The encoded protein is CASSQYISTDTQYF.

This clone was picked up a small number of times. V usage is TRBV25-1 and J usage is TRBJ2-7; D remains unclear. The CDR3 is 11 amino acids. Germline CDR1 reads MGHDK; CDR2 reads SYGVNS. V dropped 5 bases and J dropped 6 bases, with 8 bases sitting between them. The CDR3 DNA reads TGTGCCAGCAGTACCACAAGCGAGCAGTACTTC. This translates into CASSTTSEQYF.

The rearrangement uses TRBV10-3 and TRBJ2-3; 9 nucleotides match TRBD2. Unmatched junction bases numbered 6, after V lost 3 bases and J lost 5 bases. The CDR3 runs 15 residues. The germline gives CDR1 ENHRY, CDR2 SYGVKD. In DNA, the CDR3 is TGTGCCATCAGTGAAAATAGCGGGGGAAGAGATACGCAGTATTTT. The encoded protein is CAISENSGGRDTQYF.

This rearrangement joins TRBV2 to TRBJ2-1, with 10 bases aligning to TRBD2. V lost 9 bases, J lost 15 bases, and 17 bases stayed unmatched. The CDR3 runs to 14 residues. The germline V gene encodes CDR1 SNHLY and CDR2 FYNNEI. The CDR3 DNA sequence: TGTGCCAGTAATCCCTTAGGACTAGCGGTAAATCTGTTCTTC. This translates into CASNPLGLAVNLFF.

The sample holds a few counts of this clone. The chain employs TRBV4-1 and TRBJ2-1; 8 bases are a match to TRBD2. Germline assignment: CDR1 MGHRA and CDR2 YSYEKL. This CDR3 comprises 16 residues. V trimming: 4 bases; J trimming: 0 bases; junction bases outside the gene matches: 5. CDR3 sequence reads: CASSPTSASSYNEQFF. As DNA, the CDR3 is TGCGCCAGCAGCCCGACTAGCGCTAGCTCCTACAATGAGCAGTTCTTC.